This entry is about one TCR beta chain. Its specificity is not known. This sample stems from a study of radiotherapy plus CTLA-4 blockade in lung cancer. Study context: Objective responses were recorded in about a sixth of patients, with disease control recorded in 31%. Broader study findings: TCR clones originating in tumors grew in number in blood after radiotherapy plus ipilimumab. Reportedly, early blood T cell clone dynamics best predicted response, with interferon-beta.

The method was immunoSEQ multiplex PCR; TCRdb's version includes in-frame clones alone and lacks a portion of them. The sample lists more than 80,000 clones, under 90% occurring once. The study gave focal radiation plus ipilimumab CTLA-4 blockade to patients with chemo-refractory metastatic non-small-cell lung cancer. This material consisted of peripheral blood, taken from a patient treated with radiotherapy plus ipilimumab. The clonotype originates from a human donor with non-small cell lung cancer that progressed on radiotherapy plus ipilimumab. Some clones in this sample may be carry-over from other donors' samples.

CDR3: CASSFGQGADTEAFF. CDR3 DNA: TGTGCCAGCAGCTTTGGTCAGGGGGCGGACACTGAAGCTTTCTTT. The rearrangement joins TRBV7-9 to TRBJ1-1; 8 bases line up with TRBD1. The J segment lost 3 bases and the V segment lost 3 bases, leaving 6 bases of the junction unmatched. The CDR3 covers 15 residues. Looked up from germline, CDR1 is SEHNR and CDR2 is FQNEAQ (reference sequence).